The source of this T cell receptor beta chain is a study of immune cell composition in non-small cell lung cancer. Study in general: Tumours were mainly lung adenocarcinoma or squamous cell carcinoma. Study conclusions and caveats: Tumour TCR-beta clonality showed no significant link to smoking pack-years. Overall clonality, unlike maximal tumour-associated clone frequency, did not predict TIL reactivity.

CDR3 size: 16 residues. Germline V gives CDR1 MGHRA, CDR2 YSYEKL. V shed 2 bases and J 4 bases; nucleotides not matched to a gene: 8. Assay: immunoSEQ multiplex PCR; the TCRdb copy retains only in-frame clones and omits some. There are thousands of clones in the sample; 65% to 85% occur only once, and 7.5% to 10% lies in the top ten. Normal lung was sampled as far from the tumour as possible, at least 3 cm. DNA was extracted from unsorted cell suspensions stored frozen. In the case of this clone: What it binds is not known.

This clonotype was obtained from a human donor with non-small cell lung cancer. The rearrangement joins TRBV4-1 to TRBJ2-7, with 10 bases lining up with TRBD1. Sample: non-adjacent lung tissue. The CDR3: CASSQSGTGETYEQYF. CDR3 bases: TGCGCCAGCAGCCAATCTGGGACAGGGGAGACATACGAGCAGTACTTC.